Listed below are T cell receptor beta chains from one sample, sequenced in a study of T cells in Graves' hyperthyroidism and ophthalmopathy. One entry per CDR3 protein, called by TCRdb with MiXCR from the multiplex PCR reads. The sample includes some 350,000 distinct CDR3 sequences, about a fifth of them seen just once. Source material: blood. These receptor sequences come from a woman aged 18 to 35 with Graves' hyperthyroidism. The CDR3 runs from the conserved cysteine through the conserved F or W. The order of the fields is clone size, J gene, V gene, D gene, CDR3 DNA, CDR3 protein. D genes are given only for firm matches. Some rows have no size entry. The others give once, few or many, or a class for an expanded clone.

abundance: many
j_gene: TRBJ2-4
v_gene: TRBV4-1
d_gene: TRBD2
CDR3nt: TGCGCCAGCAGCCCCGGACTAGCGGGGGTCAACATTCAGTACTTC
CDR3aa: CASSPGLAGVNIQYF

abundance: many
j_gene: TRBJ2-7
v_gene: TRBV7-3
d_gene: TRBD2
CDR3nt: TGTGCCAGCAGCCCCACGGGGGGAAGTACCTACGAGCAGTACTTC
CDR3aa: CASSPTGGSTYEQYF

abundance: many
j_gene: TRBJ2-5
v_gene: TRBV5-4
d_gene: TRBD2
CDR3nt: TGTGCCAGCAGCTCCACAGGGACTAGCGGAGGAGAGACCCAGTACTTC
CDR3aa: CASSSTGTSGGETQYF

abundance: many
j_gene: TRBJ1-1
v_gene: TRBV20-1
d_gene: -
CDR3nt: TGCAGTGCTATCTCCGGGGCTTCGACTGAAGCTTTCTTT
CDR3aa: CSAISGASTEAFF

abundance: many
j_gene: TRBJ1-6
v_gene: TRBV6-1
d_gene: TRBD1
CDR3nt: TGTGCCAGCAGTCCCGGGACAGGGGGTTCACCCCTCCACTTT
CDR3aa: CASSPGTGGSPLHF

abundance: many
j_gene: TRBJ2-5
v_gene: TRBV30
d_gene: TRBD2
CDR3nt: TGTGCCGGACAGCTTATAGCGGGGGCTACGTACCAAGAGACCCAGTACTTC
CDR3aa: CAGQLIAGATYQETQYF

abundance: many
j_gene: TRBJ1-5
v_gene: TRBV27
d_gene: -
CDR3nt: TGTGCCAGCAGTTATGGCGTTAGCAATCAGCCCCAGCATTTT
CDR3aa: CASSYGVSNQPQHF

abundance: many
j_gene: TRBJ2-7
v_gene: TRBV24-1
d_gene: TRBD1
CDR3nt: TGTGCCACCAGTGAACGGGACAGGGAGACAGGAGAGCAGTACTTC
CDR3aa: CATSERDRETGEQYF

abundance: few
j_gene: TRBJ2-7
v_gene: TRBV10-3
d_gene: -
CDR3nt: TGTGCCATCAGTGACGAGGCGGAGCAGTACTTC
CDR3aa: CAISDEAEQYF

abundance: few
j_gene: TRBJ1-6
v_gene: TRBV5-1
d_gene: TRBD1
CDR3nt: TGCGCCAGCAGCCGAGGGGACAGGGCCGATTCACCCCTCCACTTT
CDR3aa: CASSRGDRADSPLHF

abundance: -
j_gene: TRBJ1-2
v_gene: TRBV12-3/TRBV12-4
d_gene: TRBD1
CDR3nt: TGTGCCAGCAGCCTACAGGGGGCTACTAACTATGGCTACACCTTC
CDR3aa: CASSLQGATNYGYTF

abundance: -
j_gene: TRBJ1-1
v_gene: TRBV12-3/TRBV12-4
d_gene: -
CDR3nt: TGTGCCAGCAGTTTACGAGACGGGGACACTGAAGCTTTCTTT
CDR3aa: CASSLRDGDTEAFF

abundance: many
j_gene: TRBJ1-1
v_gene: TRBV28
d_gene: -
CDR3nt: TGTGCCAGCAGTTTCCAGTACACTGAAGCTTTCTTT
CDR3aa: CASSFQYTEAFF

abundance: many
j_gene: TRBJ1-1
v_gene: TRBV12-3/TRBV12-4
d_gene: TRBD1
CDR3nt: TGTGCCAGCAGTCCTCAACCGACAGGGTGGACTGAAGCTTTCTTT
CDR3aa: CASSPQPTGWTEAFF

abundance: many
j_gene: TRBJ2-7
v_gene: TRBV15
d_gene: -
CDR3nt: TGTGCCACCAGCAGAGACAGGGACTACGAGCAGTACTTC
CDR3aa: CATSRDRDYEQYF

abundance: many
j_gene: TRBJ1-3
v_gene: TRBV29-1
d_gene: -
CDR3nt: TGCAGCGTTGGGGGAGTAGGCTTACTCTCTGGAAACACCATATATTTT
CDR3aa: CSVGGVGLLSGNTIYF

abundance: many
j_gene: TRBJ1-1
v_gene: TRBV20-1
d_gene: -
CDR3nt: TGCAGTGCTAGAGAAAGGAGGGCTATGAGTGAAGCTTTCTTT
CDR3aa: CSARERRAMSEAFF

abundance: -
j_gene: TRBJ2-2
v_gene: TRBV20-1
d_gene: TRBD2
CDR3nt: TGCAGTGCTAGAGGGACTAGCGGGGGGACCGGGGAGCTGTTTTTT
CDR3aa: CSARGTSGGTGELFF

abundance: many
j_gene: TRBJ1-2
v_gene: TRBV7-9
d_gene: -
CDR3nt: TGTGCCAGCAGCTTTGATGTGTTGTGGTCTGGCTACACCTTC
CDR3aa: CASSFDVLWSGYTF

abundance: many
j_gene: TRBJ2-7
v_gene: TRBV6-5
d_gene: TRBD1
CDR3nt: TGTGCCACCGACAGGGGGCTCGGCGAGCAGTACTTC
CDR3aa: CATDRGLGEQYF

abundance: many
j_gene: TRBJ2-7
v_gene: TRBV12-3/TRBV12-4
d_gene: -
CDR3nt: TGTGCCAGCAGCTACAGACTACACTACGAGCAGTACTTC
CDR3aa: CASSYRLHYEQYF

abundance: many
j_gene: TRBJ1-1
v_gene: TRBV4-2
d_gene: -
CDR3nt: TGTGCCAGCAGCCAAGATAAAAGAGCTGAAGCTTTCTTT
CDR3aa: CASSQDKRAEAFF

abundance: many
j_gene: TRBJ1-1
v_gene: TRBV6-1
d_gene: -
CDR3nt: TGTGCCAGCGGACGGCCCGATATGGCTTTCTTT
CDR3aa: CASGRPDMAFF

abundance: many
j_gene: TRBJ2-7
v_gene: TRBV27
d_gene: -
CDR3nt: TGTGCCAGCAGTTCTAACACAGCAGGTCTGGGGCGTAGGATTTACGAGCAGTACTTC
CDR3aa: CASSSNTAGLGRRIYEQYF

abundance: few
j_gene: TRBJ2-3
v_gene: TRBV12-3/TRBV12-4
d_gene: -
CDR3nt: TGTACCAGCAGCTTTAAGACAGATACGCAGTATTTT
CDR3aa: CTSSFKTDTQYF

abundance: many
j_gene: TRBJ2-7
v_gene: TRBV12-3/TRBV12-4
d_gene: TRBD1
CDR3nt: TGTGCCAGCAGTTTCAGACAGGGGCTCAACGAGCAGTACTTC
CDR3aa: CASSFRQGLNEQYF

abundance: many
j_gene: TRBJ2-3
v_gene: TRBV6-4
d_gene: TRBD2
CDR3nt: TGTGCCAGCAGCGCGAGCGGGGGGGGCGCAGATACGCAGTATTTT
CDR3aa: CASSASGGGADTQYF

abundance: many
j_gene: TRBJ1-2
v_gene: TRBV20-1
d_gene: -
CDR3nt: TGCAGTGCTAGAGATTCGGGGCCCTCGAGGGGCTATGGCTACACCTTC
CDR3aa: CSARDSGPSRGYGYTF

abundance: many
j_gene: TRBJ1-1
v_gene: TRBV6-1
d_gene: -
CDR3nt: TGTGCCAGCAGTGACCAGGGAGAAGTAAACACTGAAGCTTTCTTT
CDR3aa: CASSDQGEVNTEAFF

abundance: many
j_gene: TRBJ2-7
v_gene: TRBV15
d_gene: -
CDR3nt: TGTGCCACCAGTCCCGAGCGGAGGGTTTACGAGCAGTACTTC
CDR3aa: CATSPERRVYEQYF

abundance: many
j_gene: TRBJ2-7
v_gene: TRBV13
d_gene: -
CDR3nt: TGTGCCAGCAGCTCTAGGGACGGGCCGTCCTACGAGCAGTACTTC
CDR3aa: CASSSRDGPSYEQYF

abundance: many
j_gene: TRBJ1-1
v_gene: TRBV6-5
d_gene: -
CDR3nt: TGTGCCAGCAGTTACTTAGGCAGCCTGAACACTGAAGCTTTCTTT
CDR3aa: CASSYLGSLNTEAFF

abundance: few
j_gene: TRBJ1-1
v_gene: TRBV29-1
d_gene: -
CDR3nt: TGCAGCGTTGAAAATAGACTGGAATACACTGAAGCTTTCTTT
CDR3aa: CSVENRLEYTEAFF

abundance: many
j_gene: TRBJ1-5
v_gene: TRBV18
d_gene: -
CDR3nt: TGTGCCAGCTCACCGGGGACTCAGCCCCAGCATTTT
CDR3aa: CASSPGTQPQHF

abundance: many
j_gene: TRBJ2-7
v_gene: TRBV20-1
d_gene: TRBD2
CDR3nt: TGCAGTGCTAGGGGACTAGCGGGGGGGCCTAGCTACGAGCAGTACTTC
CDR3aa: CSARGLAGGPSYEQYF

abundance: many
j_gene: TRBJ2-7
v_gene: TRBV4-2
d_gene: -
CDR3nt: TGTGCCAGCAGCCACCCCGGGACCTACGAGCAGTACTTC
CDR3aa: CASSHPGTYEQYF

abundance: few
j_gene: TRBJ2-2
v_gene: TRBV5-1
d_gene: -
CDR3nt: TGCGCCAGCTCCCCTGGGCCTCGCGGCACCGGGGAGCTGTTTTTT
CDR3aa: CASSPGPRGTGELFF

abundance: many
j_gene: TRBJ1-2
v_gene: TRBV13
d_gene: -
CDR3nt: TGTGCCAGCAGCCCCGAGGACAGTTCAAACGAGGGCTATGGCTACACCTTC
CDR3aa: CASSPEDSSNEGYGYTF

abundance: -
j_gene: TRBJ2-7
v_gene: TRBV30
d_gene: -
CDR3nt: TGTGCCTGGGGGCGGGACTCTAGCTCCTACGAGCAGTACTTC
CDR3aa: CAWGRDSSSYEQYF

abundance: many
j_gene: TRBJ1-3
v_gene: TRBV9
d_gene: -
CDR3nt: TGTGCCAGCAGCGTAGAGGCCGGACAAACTGGAAACACCATATATTTT
CDR3aa: CASSVEAGQTGNTIYF

abundance: many
j_gene: TRBJ1-1
v_gene: TRBV28
d_gene: -
CDR3nt: TGTGCCAGCAGTTCTGCCCCAGGGGAGAACACTGAAGCTTTCTTT
CDR3aa: CASSSAPGENTEAFF

abundance: many
j_gene: TRBJ2-3
v_gene: TRBV27
d_gene: TRBD2
CDR3nt: TGTGCCAGCAGTTTAGGGCCCCCGGGACTAGCGGGCACAGATACGCAGTATTTT
CDR3aa: CASSLGPPGLAGTDTQYF

abundance: few
j_gene: TRBJ2-2
v_gene: TRBV3-1
d_gene: TRBD2
CDR3nt: TGTGCCAGCAGCCACCTAGCGGGGAAAAACACCGGGGAGCTGTTTTTT
CDR3aa: CASSHLAGKNTGELFF

abundance: many
j_gene: TRBJ1-5
v_gene: TRBV30
d_gene: -
CDR3nt: TGTGCCTGGAGCCGACAGTACTATAGCAATCAGCCCCAGCATTTT
CDR3aa: CAWSRQYYSNQPQHF

abundance: many
j_gene: TRBJ2-3
v_gene: TRBV6-1
d_gene: TRBD2
CDR3nt: TGTGCCAGCAGTGCGTGGGAACTAGCGGGGGGCACAGATACGCAGTATTTT
CDR3aa: CASSAWELAGGTDTQYF

abundance: many
j_gene: TRBJ1-1
v_gene: TRBV12-3/TRBV12-4
d_gene: -
CDR3nt: TGTGCCAGCAGTTTCGGGTATGGGCTGTCCATGAACACTGAAGCTTTCTTT
CDR3aa: CASSFGYGLSMNTEAFF

abundance: few
j_gene: TRBJ1-5
v_gene: TRBV6-1
d_gene: TRBD1
CDR3nt: TGTGCCAGCAGGTCAGACAGGGGCGTCAGGGGCAATCAGCCCCAGCATTTT
CDR3aa: CASRSDRGVRGNQPQHF

abundance: many
j_gene: TRBJ2-5
v_gene: TRBV5-1
d_gene: TRBD2
CDR3nt: TGCGCCAGCAGCTCAGTAGCGGGGGGCAGGGAGACCCAGTACTTC
CDR3aa: CASSSVAGGRETQYF

abundance: few
j_gene: TRBJ2-4
v_gene: TRBV7-3
d_gene: -
CDR3nt: TGTGCCAGCAGCTTTCTAGCGAGGGAAAACATTCAGTACTTC
CDR3aa: CASSFLARENIQYF

abundance: -
j_gene: TRBJ2-5
v_gene: TRBV30
d_gene: -
CDR3nt: TGTGCCTGGAGGGGGGGACAAGAGACCCAGTACTTC
CDR3aa: CAWRGGQETQYF

abundance: many
j_gene: TRBJ1-2
v_gene: TRBV7-9
d_gene: -
CDR3nt: TGTGCCAGCAGCTTCCAAGAATACTATGGCTACACCTTC
CDR3aa: CASSFQEYYGYTF

abundance: many
j_gene: TRBJ2-2
v_gene: TRBV6-4
d_gene: -
CDR3nt: TGTGCCAGCTTGACAGGCGTCGACACCGGGGAGCTGTTTTTT
CDR3aa: CASLTGVDTGELFF

abundance: many
j_gene: TRBJ1-2
v_gene: TRBV20-1
d_gene: -
CDR3nt: TGCAGTGCGAAGAGTAGGGAACCCTATGGCTACACCTTC
CDR3aa: CSAKSREPYGYTF

abundance: -
j_gene: TRBJ2-3
v_gene: TRBV6-2/TRBV6-3
d_gene: -
CDR3nt: TGTGCCAGCAGTTACGCCTTTGAGGGGGGCACAGATACGCAGTATTTT
CDR3aa: CASSYAFEGGTDTQYF

abundance: many
j_gene: TRBJ2-7
v_gene: TRBV9
d_gene: TRBD1
CDR3nt: TGTGCCAGCAGCGCTGGACAGGGGCGATCCTACGAGCAGTACTTC
CDR3aa: CASSAGQGRSYEQYF